Listed below are T cell receptor beta chains from one sample, sequenced in a study of blood T cell repertoires in COVID-19. Only in-frame clones appear in the TCRdb table, and some are missing; sequencing was by immunoSEQ multiplex PCR. Among about 170,000 clones listed, 70% to 85% were seen once. The specimen sequenced was PBMCs or T cells enriched from blood (not recorded which). These receptor sequences come from a woman in her 70s in a cohort exposed to, infected with or recovered from COVID-19 (not recorded which). Each CDR3 is given with its conserved first and last residue. The order of the fields is D gene, V gene, J gene, clone size, CDR3 DNA, CDR3 protein. D genes are given only for firm matches. Clone size is stated in some rows and not others, as once, few, many or a class when expanded.

>TRBD1|TRBV28|TRBJ1-3|few
TGTGCCAGCAGTAACAGGGGGCGCACTGGAAACACCATATATTTT
CASSNRGRTGNTIYF
>TRBD2|TRBV2|TRBJ2-7|.
TGTGCCAGCAGGCTAGCGGGAGTTTACGGGGGCGAGCAGTACTTC
CASRLAGVYGGEQYF
>.|TRBV15|TRBJ2-5|.
TGTGCCACCAGCAGAGCTTTAGCGGAAGAGACCCAGTACTTC
CATSRALAEETQYF
>.|TRBV4-1|TRBJ2-1|.
TGCGCCAGCAGCCAAGATCGTGGGGCGAATTACAATGAGCAGTTCTTC
CASSQDRGANYNEQFF
>TRBD1|TRBV7-2|TRBJ1-2|.
TGTGCCAGCAGCCCGGGACAGGGAGGGTATGGCTACACCTTC
CASSPGQGGYGYTF
>TRBD2|TRBV18|TRBJ2-1|.
TGTGCCAGCTCACCACCGACTAGCGGAATATACAATGAGCAGTTCTTC
CASSPPTSGIYNEQFF
>TRBD1|TRBV28|TRBJ1-2|.
TGTGCCAGCAGTGTACAGGGGGCTATCAACTATGGCTACACCTTC
CASSVQGAINYGYTF
>.|TRBV7-9|TRBJ1-4|once
TGTGCCAGCAGCTTAGGCCTATCCTGGGCTGAAAAACTGTTTTTT
CASSLGLSWAEKLFF
>.|TRBV10-3|TRBJ1-2|.
TGTGCCATCAGTGGGGGCAGCAACCGAGGCAACTATGGCTACACCTTC
CAISGGSNRGNYGYTF
>TRBD2|TRBV5-8|TRBJ2-1|few
TGTGCCAGCAGCTTTGCGGGGGGCTCCTACAATGAGCAGTTCTTC
CASSFAGGSYNEQFF
>.|TRBV18|TRBJ1-3|.
TGTGCCAGCTCCCACCTCCCCTTCGGACAGTCCTCTGGAAACACCATATATTTT
CASSHLPFGQSSGNTIYF
>.|TRBV5-4|TRBJ2-6|.
TGTGCCAGCAGCTTTAAGGGGAACTCTGGGGCCAACGTCCTGACTTTC
CASSFKGNSGANVLTF
>.|TRBV28|TRBJ2-1|.
TGTGCCAGCAGTTTGGGCGGGGACCCCCATGAGCAGTTCTTC
CASSLGGDPHEQFF
>.|TRBV5-1|TRBJ1-2|.
TGCGCCAGCAGTTGGTTCCAGGGTTATGGCTACACCTTC
CASSWFQGYGYTF
>TRBD1|TRBV12-3/TRBV12-4|TRBJ1-2|.
TGTGCCAGCAGCTCGGACAGGAACTATGGCTACACCTTC
CASSSDRNYGYTF
>.|TRBV30|TRBJ1-1|.
TGTGCCTGGAGTTACACAGGGACATCAGCCCCTGAAGCTTTCTTT
CAWSYTGTSAPEAFF
>.|TRBV5-5|TRBJ2-7|.
TGTGCCAGCAGCTCCAGGGCGACCGAGCAGTACTTC
CASSSRATEQYF